The clone carrying this TCR beta chain showed up just a few times. The library came from three nested PCR rounds adapted from ARM-PCR protocols. TCRdb processed the multiplex PCR reads anew with MiXCR; each CDR3 protein has one entry. The sample has some 80,000 distinct CDR3 sequences, less than 85% seen once. The germline V gene encodes CDR1 SQVTM and CDR2 ANQGSEA. V dropped 6 bases and J dropped 9 bases, with 24 bases sitting between them. This CDR3 region has 14 residues. The data belong to a study of tumor and adjacent non-tumor tissue in lung cancer. RNA was extracted from bulk tissue without any cell sorting. The normal lung tissue was taken more than 3 cm from the tumor edge.

This rearrangement joins TRBV29-1 to TRBJ2-7; TRBD2 might be the D (5 bases). The sample consisted of distant non-tumor lung tissue. The receptor was isolated from a man between 65 and 85 years old with non-small cell lung cancer. The DNA of the CDR3 is TGCAGCGTCAGCGGAATGGCCGGTGGTCGGATGCAGTACTTC. Translation gives CSVSGMAGGRMQYF.